This T cell receptor beta chain is from a study of beta chain features in type 1 diabetes. Study observations and caveats: Among type 1 diabetes patients, VDJ junctions had fewer insertions and more deletions. TCRB CDR3s were moderately but significantly shorter in Type 1 diabetes patients in all four CD4+ subsets. Reads derived from cDNA could over-represent cells showing high TCR expression. For patients, the naive, central memory and Treg TCRB repertoires appeared more alike than for healthy donors.

Isolated RNA was reverse transcribed in full, so expressed TCRB transcripts were sequenced. The assay was immunoSEQ multiplex PCR, and TCRdb's table has in-frame clones only and misses some. The sample has under 300,000 clones, around 13% seen once. Note on this clone: Its cognate antigen is unknown.

Germline CDR1 and CDR2: LNHDA and SQIVND (reference sequence). The CDR3 totals 14 residues. The V segment lost 7 bases and the J segment 3 bases; nucleotides outside the gene matches: 4. V gene TRBV19 combines with J gene TRBJ2-3; 10 nucleotides line up with TRBD1. The sequencing input was naive CD4+ T cells from blood. The source of this sequence is a young man with type 1 diabetes. CDR3 DNA sequence: TGTGCCAGTAATTCGGGACAGGGGACAGATACGCAGTATTTT. Translated, it gives CASNSGQGTDTQYF.